This entry is about one TCR beta chain. The sample originates from a study of monozygotic twins with inflammatory bowel disease. Germline CDR1 DFQATT, CDR2 SNEGSKA (reference sequence). This CDR3 is 14 amino acids long. TCRdb reanalyzed the 5' RACE reads, giving one entry per CDR3 protein sequence and no DNA. This repertoire includes 350,000 to 550,000 distinct CDR3 sequences. The receptor's source is a human donor with ulcerative colitis or Crohn's disease, or a healthy co-twin of an affected twin (not recorded which). Sequenced: blood. The gene calls are TRBV20-1 and TRBJ2-2; TCRdb's D call of TRBD2 is untestable without DNA. CDR3 loop: CSARSGGKIGELFF.